One sample yielded the 5 T cell receptor beta chains listed below, sequenced in a study of metastatic and nonmetastatic thyroid tumors. No patient received treatment before thyroid surgery. With MiXCR, TCRdb reprocessed the PCR reads. The data hold over 8,500 clones, with roughly an eighth observed a single time. The sample comprised blood. These receptors came from a female donor with papillary thyroid cancer or a benign thyroid nodule (not recorded which). Some clones in this sample may be carry-over from other donors' samples.

This clone ranks as medium-sized (0.01 to 0.1%). V usage is TRBV12-5 and J usage is TRBJ1-1, with D unresolved. Trimming took off 2 bases at V and 0 bases at J, with 7 bases between the two ends. CDR3 length equals 14 residues. Germline-derived CDR1 and CDR2 are LGHNT and FRNRAP. The CDR3 sequence: CASGLSSMNTEAFF. The DNA of the CDR3 is TGTGCTAGTGGTTTGAGTTCCATGAACACTGAAGCTTTCTTT.

This clone was counted a few times. The chain couples TRBV5-1 to TRBJ2-3; no clear D. CDR3 length: 16 residues. The V end was cut by 2 bases, the J end by 2 bases, with 15 bases between. Germline-derived CDR1 and CDR2 are SGHRS and YFSETQ. CDR3 nucleotides: TGCGCCAGCAGCTTAAGAGTGACCCGTTACACAGATACGCAGTATTTT. It codes for CASSLRVTRYTDTQYF.

This chain uses TRBV18 with TRBJ1-5; D ambiguous. V was cut by 4 bases and J by 3 bases, with 10 bases left in between. CDR1 and CDR2 from the germline V gene are KGHSH and LQKENI. This CDR3 spans 14 amino acids. The CDR3 nucleotides read TGTGCCAGCTCACAGGGAGAGGACAATCAGCCCCAGCATTTT. This encodes CASSQGEDNQPQHF.

In this sample, this clone turned up many times. The CDR3 region has the DNA TGTGCCAGCAGCGTAGCCTCCGGTGCGTCCTACGAGCAGTACTTC. Translating gives CASSVASGASYEQYF. The chain couples TRBV9 to TRBJ2-7; D is ambiguous. V was pared by 0 bases and J by 1 base, with 11 bases between. The CDR3 is made up of 15 amino acids. Per germline, CDR1 SGDLS and CDR2 YYNGEE.

Of note for this clone: One junction end disagrees with the germline gene, perhaps due to a read error. The chain couples TRBV5-6 to TRBJ1-1; no firm D call. This CDR3 is built from 14 residues. CDR1 and CDR2 from the germline V gene are SGHDT and YYEEEE. DNA of the CDR3: TGTGTCAGCAGCTTGGGCCTCCGGAACACTGAAGCTCTCTTT. This encodes CVSSLGLRNTEALF.